These 20 T cell receptor beta chains were all obtained from the same sample, sequenced in a study of blood T cell repertoires in COVID-19. The table came from immunoSEQ multiplex PCR; TCRdb's copy has only in-frame clones and leaves some out. Seen here are about 400,000 clones, over 75% observed once, and the top ten hold around 3%. Sequencing was done on a sample of PBMCs or T cells enriched from blood (not recorded which). The receptors were sampled from a woman in her 30s who had recovered from COVID-19.

This clone has at least ten counts. The chain joins TRBV3-1 (or the pseudogene TRBV3-2) to TRBJ1-2; 8 bases line up with TRBD1. Germline V gene data show CDR1 as LGHDT and CDR2 as YNNKEL (reference sequence). The CDR3 covers 14 residues. V lost 4 bases and J lost 4; bases outside the gene matches: 5. In DNA form, the CDR3 reads TGTGCCAGCAGCCCCCGACAGGGGAGCTATGGCTACACCTTC. This sequence encodes CASSPRQGSYGYTF.

The rearrangement links TRBV5-4 to TRBJ2-7; 8 bases agree with TRBD1. The CDR3 totals 14 residues. CDR1 and CDR2 (germline): SGHNT, YYREEE (reference sequence). After removal of 4 bases from V and 2 bases from J, the junction contained 5 bases not matched to a gene. The DNA for the CDR3 is TGTGCCAGCAGCGAGGACAGGGACACCTACGAGCAGTACTTC. Its protein product is CASSEDRDTYEQYF.

This chain links TRBV6-2 or TRBV6-3 with TRBJ1-1; tentatively, D is TRBD1 (5 bases). Trimming left V 5 bases short and J 7 bases short, with 17 bases between. Per germline, CDR1 MNHEY and CDR2 SVGEGT. This CDR3 comprises 14 residues. Written as DNA, the CDR3 is TGTGCCAGCAGTAACGCCCAGACAGAACTTGAAGCTTTCTTT. This translates into CASSNAQTELEAFF.

The chain is built from TRBV18 and TRBJ2-7, with 7 nucleotides matching TRBD1. CDR1 KGHSH and CDR2 LQKENI come from the germline V gene. The CDR3 has 14 residues. V dropped 3 bases and J dropped 5; count of bases not matched to a gene: 7. The CDR3, as DNA: TGTGCCAGCTCACCCGGGACAGCCTTCAACGAGCAGTACTTC. Its translation: CASSPGTAFNEQYF.

This chain joins TRBV6-5 and TRBJ2-7; TRBD1 agrees at 9 bases. The CDR3 has 12 residues. The germline gives CDR1 MNHEY, CDR2 SVGAGI. The ends lost 9 bases at V and 5 bases at J; junction bases unmatched: 5. The CDR3 protein is CASRDREDEQYF. Here the CDR3 DNA reads TGTGCCAGTCGGGACAGGGAAGACGAGCAGTACTTC.

The V gene is TRBV9, the J gene TRBJ2-2; 11 nucleotides match TRBD1. J gave up 5 bases and V 4 bases, and 13 bases lay outside the gene matches. The V gene's germline CDR1 is SGDLS and CDR2 YYNGEE. The length of the CDR3 is 18 residues. The CDR3 region has the DNA TGTGCCAGCAGCTCCAGAGAGACAGGACAGGGGGCAACCGGGGAGCTGTTTTTT. Amino acids: CASSSRETGQGATGELFF.

The CDR3 spells CASGTGAYGYTF. The CDR3 DNA sequence: TGTGCCAGCGGAACAGGGGCCTATGGCTACACCTTC. This chain links TRBV2 with TRBJ1-2; 7 bases agree with TRBD1. CDR1 SNHLY and CDR2 FYNNEI come from the germline V gene. The trim removed 8 bases at V and 4 bases at J, leaving 4 bases unmatched. CDR3 length: 12 residues.

This chain uses TRBV5-1 with TRBJ2-3; TRBD1 is a possible D gene (5 bases). Germline V gene lookup returns CDR1 SGHRS and CDR2 YFSETQ. The CDR3 has 16 amino acids. Between the trimmed V and J ends, which lost 0 bases and 0 bases, there was a span of 11 bases. CDR3 residues: CASSLAGQSSTDTQYF. For the CDR3, the DNA is TGCGCCAGCAGCTTGGCAGGACAATCTAGCACAGATACGCAGTATTTT.

This clone was found a few times. The chain recombines TRBV14 with TRBJ1-2; TRBD1 is a possible D gene (6 bases). This CDR3 region has 14 residues. Looked up from germline, CDR1 is SGHDN and CDR2 is FVKESK. The ends were cut back, 1 base at V and 5 bases at J, with 11 bases in the middle. The CDR3 bases are TGTGCCAGCAGCCAAGCAGGGGTGGGATATGGCTACACCTTC. As protein: CASSQAGVGYGYTF. Complete variable domain (other parts from reference TRBV14 and TRBJ1-2): EAGVTQFPSHSVIEKGQTVTLRCDPISGHDNLYWYRRVMGKEIKFLLHFVKESKQDESGMPNNRFLAERTGGTYSTLKVQPAELEDSGVYFCASSQAGVGYGYTFGSGTRLTVV.

This chain connects TRBV10-3 to TRBJ2-6; TRBD1 agrees at 9 bases. The CDR3 is 17 amino acids. The junction had 8 bases not matched to a gene; V was cut back by 6 bases and J by 2 bases. From germline, CDR1 is ENHRY and CDR2 SYGVKD. The CDR3 is CAISPQGARAGANVLTF. The CDR3 nucleotides are TGTGCCATCAGCCCACAGGGGGCGAGGGCTGGGGCCAACGTCCTGACTTTC.

This sequence joins TRBV7-2 and TRBJ2-5; D is undetermined. The CDR3 sequence is 14 residues long. With 0 bases removed from V and 5 bases from J, the gap between germline ends came to 10 bases. CDR1 is SGHTA, CDR2 FQGNSA, per germline. The CDR3 DNA sequence: TGTGCCAGCAGCTTAGCGACTGTCATGGAGACCCAGTACTTC. Translation gives CASSLATVMETQYF.

The chain employs TRBV3-1 (or the pseudogene TRBV3-2) and TRBJ1-4; D might be TRBD1 (6 bases). This CDR3 is 16 amino acids long. V was cut by 1 base and J by 7 bases, with 16 bases left in between. Germline CDR1 LGHDT, CDR2 YNNKEL (reference sequence). The DNA of the CDR3 is TGTGCCAGCAGCCAAGGCCTATCGGACAGAGGTGAAAAACTGTTTTTT. This sequence encodes CASSQGLSDRGEKLFF.

This chain connects TRBV4-1 to TRBJ2-2, with 13 bases identical to TRBD2. The CDR3 is 18 residues long. Germline values: CDR1 MGHRA, CDR2 YSYEKL. V lost 2 bases and J lost 6; bases outside the gene matches: 9. The CDR3 region has the DNA TGCGCCAGCAGCCAACCACTAGCGGGAGGGCCAAGGTCCGGGGAGCTGTTTTTT. Translating gives CASSQPLAGGPRSGELFF.

V gene TRBV27 combines with J gene TRBJ2-3; 10 nucleotides align to TRBD2. The CDR3 is made up of 14 amino acids. CDR1 and CDR2 from the germline V gene are MNHEY and SMNVEV (reference sequence). CDR3 residues: CVSSGSGWTDTQYF. The DNA for the CDR3 is TGTGTCTCTAGCGGGAGTGGGTGGACAGATACGCAGTATTTT.

The J gene is TRBJ2-1, the V gene TRBV19, with 8 bases lining up with TRBD2. Losses at the gene ends were 3 bases for V and 7 bases for J; bases not matched to a gene: 5. In germline, CDR1 is LNHDA, CDR2 SQIVND (reference sequence). The CDR3 is made up of 14 amino acids. CDR3 sequence (DNA): TGTGCCAGTAGTATTTCGGGGGGGCGGAATGAGCAGTTCTTC. It translates to CASSISGGRNEQFF.

The chain recombines TRBV19 with TRBJ1-5, with 11 bases that match TRBD1. Germline V gene lookup returns CDR1 LNHDA and CDR2 SQIVND (reference sequence). The V segment lost 6 bases and the J segment 6 bases; nucleotides outside the gene matches: 1. The CDR3 contains 13 residues. CDR3 residues: CASRGQGGQPQHF. The CDR3 DNA follows: TGTGCCAGTAGGGGACAGGGGGGTCAGCCCCAGCATTTT. Drawing the rest from reference TRBV19 and TRBJ1-5, the complete variable domain is DGGITQSPKYLFRKEGQNVTLSCEQNLNHDAMYWYRQDPGQGLRLIYYSQIVNDFQKGDIAEGYSVSREKKESFPLTVTSAQKNPTAFYLCASRGQGGQPQHFGDGTRLSIL.

The rearrangement uses TRBV7-3 and TRBJ2-5, with D possibly matching TRBD2 (5 bases). V was clipped by 2 bases and J by 7 bases, with 11 bases between them. The CDR3 spans 13 residues. In germline, CDR1 is SGHTA, CDR2 FQGTGA. The CDR3 bases are TGTGCCAGCAGCTTAGAGGGTAAAGGGACCCAGTACTTC. Its protein is CASSLEGKGTQYF.

The rearrangement links TRBV6-5 to TRBJ1-5, with 9 bases identical to TRBD1. Trimming at V came to 5 bases and at J to 6 bases, leaving 5 bases not matched to a gene. Germline V lookup: CDR1 MNHEY, CDR2 SVGAGI. The CDR3 extends over 14 amino acids. CDR3: CASSKTGGIQPQHF. The CDR3 DNA follows: TGTGCCAGCAGTAAGACAGGGGGGATTCAGCCCCAGCATTTT.

The chain is built from TRBV2 and TRBJ1-4; weak D call: TRBD1 (6 bases). Germline V gene sequence: CDR1 SNHLY, CDR2 FYNNEI. The CDR3 has 15 amino acids. V lost 6 bases to trimming and J lost 5 bases, with 16 bases between them. CDR3 coding DNA: TGTGCCAGCAGGTTAATGACAGGAGGCAATGAAAAACTGTTTTTT. Residues: CASRLMTGGNEKLFF.

The J gene is TRBJ2-1, the V gene TRBV7-2; TRBD2 matches 7 bases. The germline V gene encodes CDR1 SGHTA and CDR2 FQGNSA. With 1 base clipped from V and 7 bases from J, the junction kept 10 bases outside the gene matches. CDR3 length: 16 amino acids. CDR3 loop: CASSLEWASGRNEQFF. The CDR3 region has the DNA TGTGCCAGCAGCTTAGAATGGGCTAGCGGTAGAAATGAGCAGTTCTTC. The entire variable domain, with the rest obtained from reference TRBV7-2 and TRBJ2-1, is as follows: GAGVSQSPSNKVTEKGKDVELRCDPISGHTALYWYRQSLGQGLEFLIYFQGNSAPDKSGLPSDRFSAERTGGSVSTLTIQRTQQEDSAVYLCASSLEWASGRNEQFFGPGTRLTVL.